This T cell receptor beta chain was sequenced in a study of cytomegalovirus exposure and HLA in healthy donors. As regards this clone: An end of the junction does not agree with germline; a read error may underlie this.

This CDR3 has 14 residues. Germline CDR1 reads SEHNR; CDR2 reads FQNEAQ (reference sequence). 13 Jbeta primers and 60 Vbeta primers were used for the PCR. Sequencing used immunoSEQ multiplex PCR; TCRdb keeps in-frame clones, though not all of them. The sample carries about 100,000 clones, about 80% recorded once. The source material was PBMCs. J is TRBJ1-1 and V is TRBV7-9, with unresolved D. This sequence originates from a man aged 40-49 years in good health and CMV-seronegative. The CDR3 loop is CSSSLWQENTEAFF. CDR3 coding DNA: TGTTCCAGCAGCTTATGGCAGGAGAACACTGAAGCTTTCTTT.